This T cell receptor beta chain came from a study of tumor-infiltrating lymphocytes in primary liver carcinoma. Study information: Subjects presented with primary liver carcinoma managed by surgical resection. Sequenced samples came back with roughly 3.5 to 8 million productive TCRbeta reads, and the counts looked alike across tissue types.

Starting material of 500 to 600 ng total RNA yielded TCR beta cDNA via a constant-region primer. The TCR beta library was amplified through three nested multiplex PCR rounds in a modified ARM-PCR procedure. Primers for the first two PCR rounds were TRBV1-TRBV30 forward primers and a C-beta reverse primer (about 11 cycles per round). Each CDR3 protein gets one entry after TCRdb re-called the multiplex PCR reads with MiXCR. The data hold approximately 310,000 distinct CDR3 sequences, with 55% to 65% observed a single time. Germline DNA was also extracted, and blood RNA was taken from unsorted whole blood. Notes on the study in general: Tumor-blood pairs (like tumor-adjacent pairs) overlapped less than tumor region pairs did.

This CDR3 is 13 amino acids long. The germline V gene has CDR1 SGHAT and CDR2 FQDESV (reference sequence). Concerning this clonotype itself: Its specificity is not known.

The sequencing input was peripheral blood. The V call is TRBV11-1, the J call TRBJ2-3; no clear D. This sequence originates from a man aged 40-49 years with primary liver carcinoma and hepatitis B virus infection. CDR3 DNA sequence: TGTGTCGGCGGCCCCATGACCGCCCATACGCAGTATTTT. This sequence encodes CVGGPMTAHTQYF.